The next 31 T cell receptor beta chains were all read from a single sample in a study of T cells in Graves' hyperthyroidism and ophthalmopathy. TCR beta CDR3 regions were amplified from RNA transcripts. First-round RT-PCR with HTBI primers amplified the TCR CDR3 region. TCRdb processed the multiplex PCR reads anew with MiXCR; each CDR3 protein has one entry. The sample carries about 350,000 distinct CDR3 sequences, about 15% recorded once. Sequencing was performed on blood. These TCRs come from a woman aged 30 to 39 with Graves' hyperthyroidism.

The sample holds many counts of this clonotype. The chain employs TRBV5-1 and TRBJ2-7; TRBD1 matches at 7 bases. The CDR3 runs 15 residues. V was clipped by 3 bases and J by 4 bases; unmatched bases: 10. Germline CDR1 reads SGHRS; CDR2 reads YFSETQ. The CDR3 bases are TGCGCCAGCAGCTGGACGGCCACAGGGGATTACGAGCAGTACTTC. This codes for CASSWTATGDYEQYF.

This clonotype was seen many times. V and J are TRBV28 and TRBJ2-7; the D gene is possibly TRBD2 (6 bases). The CDR3 totals 14 residues. CDR1 and CDR2 (germline): MDHEN, SYDVKM. Trimming removed 6 bases from V and 2 bases from J, with 14 bases in between. The CDR3 DNA sequence: TGTGCCAGCAGGACAGCGGGCTCCACCTACGAGCAGTACTTC. Translating it yields CASRTAGSTYEQYF.

This clonotype was counted many times. V is TRBV28 and J is TRBJ2-3; 8 nucleotides line up with TRBD1. This CDR3 contains 18 residues. The germline CDR1 and CDR2 sequences are MDHEN and SYDVKM. After removal of 5 bases from V and 0 bases from J, the junction contained 13 bases not matched to a gene. The CDR3 nucleotides read TGTGCCAGCAGTCCCCCCTGGGTCGGGACAGGTAGCACAGATACGCAGTATTTT. Translated, it gives CASSPPWVGTGSTDTQYF.

As concerns this clonotype: A much larger clone sits a single nucleotide away, making a read error possible. The CDR3 spells CACSYAGIETQYF. Written as DNA, the CDR3 is TGTGCCTGCAGTTACGCTGGCATCGAGACCCAGTACTTC. The J gene is TRBJ2-5, the V gene TRBV12-3 or TRBV12-4; D is ambiguous. The CDR3 covers 13 residues.

This clonotype was observed at least ten times. This chain connects TRBV19 to TRBJ2-2; D is undetermined. The CDR3 is 16 residues long. CDR1 LNHDA and CDR2 SQIVND come from the germline V gene (reference sequence). Between the trimmed V and J ends, which lost 5 bases and 2 bases, there was a span of 15 bases. The CDR3 nucleotides read TGTGCCAGTAGTCTCCGTACACCACTTAACACCGGGGAGCTGTTTTTT. Its translation: CASSLRTPLNTGELFF.

The rearrangement joins TRBV30 to TRBJ1-4; D gene uncertain. CDR1 and CDR2 (germline): GTSNPN, SVGIG (reference sequence). This CDR3 has 11 amino acids. Trimming took off 0 bases at V and 8 bases at J, with 4 bases between the two ends. CDR3 region: CAWSVGEKLFF. The DNA of the CDR3 is TGTGCCTGGAGTGTAGGGGAAAAACTGTTTTTT.

This clonotype showed up just a few times. The chain combines TRBV24-1 with TRBJ1-5; 9 nucleotides align to TRBD1. V lost 4 bases to trimming and J lost 9 bases; unmatched junction nucleotides: 12. There are 16 residues in the CDR3. From germline, CDR1 is KGHDR and CDR2 SFDVKD. The CDR3 is CATSDPGQGAARPQHF. The CDR3 DNA reads TGTGCCACCAGTGACCCGGGACAGGGAGCAGCTAGGCCCCAGCATTTT.

This clonotype was picked up a small number of times. The chain uses TRBV7-9 and TRBJ1-4; TRBD1 matches at 9 bases. The germline CDR1 and CDR2 sequences are SEHNR and FQNEAQ (reference sequence). CDR3 length equals 14 residues. V trimming: 5 bases; J trimming: 8 bases; junction bases outside the gene matches: 6. The CDR3 here is CASSESGTGEKLFF. Written as DNA, the CDR3 is TGTGCCAGCAGCGAATCCGGGACAGGGGAAAAACTGTTTTTT. Using reference TRBV7-9 and TRBJ1-4 for the parts outside the CDR3, the full variable domain is DTGVSQNPRHKITKRGQNVTFRCDPISEHNRLYWYRQTLGQGPEFLTYFQNEAQLEKSRLLSDRFSAERPKGSFSTLEIQRTEQGDSAMYLCASSESGTGEKLFFGSGTQLSVL.

This clonotype appeared a few times. The V call is TRBV7-2, the J call TRBJ1-5; tentative D call: TRBD1 (6 bases). This CDR3 region has 15 residues. The germline CDR1 and CDR2 sequences are SGHTA and FQGNSA. Trimming shortened V by 5 bases and J by 0 bases, and 11 bases separated the two germline ends. The CDR3 coding sequence is TGTGCCAGCAGCGCGGACAGCTTTAGCAATCAGCCCCAGCATTTT. It encodes CASSADSFSNQPQHF.

In its sample, this clonotype was seen a few times. The chain employs TRBV20-1 and TRBJ1-6; perhaps TRBD1 as D (5 bases). V was shortened by 3 bases and J by 13 bases, with 19 bases between the two germline ends. The CDR3 spans 14 residues. The germline V gene encodes CDR1 DFQATT and CDR2 SNEGSKA (reference sequence). The CDR3 sequence: CSARGTAWSSPLHF. The CDR3 DNA reads as TGCAGTGCTAGGGGGACCGCATGGAGCTCGCCCCTCCACTTT.

V gene TRBV13 combines with J gene TRBJ2-7, with TRBD1 matching over 9 bases. This CDR3 has 14 residues. V dropped 4 bases and J dropped 11; count of bases not matched to a gene: 12. Germline CDR1 and CDR2: PRHDT and FYEKMQ (reference sequence). The CDR3 reads CASSSGQGENREYF. CDR3 DNA: TGTGCCAGCAGCTCGGGACAGGGCGAGAATCGGGAGTACTTC.

V is TRBV18 and J is TRBJ2-1, with 8 bases that match TRBD2. CDR1 is KGHSH and CDR2 is LQKENI in the germline V gene. V lost 8 bases and J lost 3; bases outside the gene matches: 6. This CDR3 spans 14 amino acids. The CDR3 sequence is CASAGGAIYNEQFF. The CDR3 nucleotides read TGTGCCAGCGCCGGGGGGGCCATCTACAATGAGCAGTTCTTC.

The rearrangement uses TRBV7-3 and TRBJ2-3; a weak D match, TRBD1 (6 bases). Germline CDR1 is SGHTA and CDR2 is FQGTGA. V lost 4 bases, J lost 1 base, and 18 bases lay in between. The CDR3 consists of 17 residues. In DNA form, the CDR3 reads TGTGCCAGCAGCTCCGACCCTAGTAAGGGGGGCACAGATACGCAGTATTTT. It is translated as CASSSDPSKGGTDTQYF.

This clonotype was detected ten times or more. A junction end diverges from the germline sequence, so it may reflect a read error. The rearrangement joins TRBV12-3 or TRBV12-4 to TRBJ2-7; 11 positions agree with TRBD2. CDR3 length equals 14 residues. The CDR3 loop is CASSLAGGNYEQYF. CDR3 sequence (DNA): TGTGCCAGCAGTCTAGCGGGAGGTAACTACGAGCAGTACTTC.

The rearrangement uses TRBV30 and TRBJ2-2, with TRBD2 matching over 8 bases. V lost 1 base to trimming and J lost 0 bases; unmatched junction nucleotides: 13. The V gene's germline CDR1 is GTSNPN and CDR2 SVGIG (reference sequence). The CDR3 is 19 amino acids. CDR3 nucleotides: TGTGCCTGGAGTGGGTTAGCGGGACGAAGGGTGGCGAACACCGGGGAGCTGTTTTTT. It specifies CAWSGLAGRRVANTGELFF.

To note about this clonotype: Just one base apart from a much larger clone, this may be a read error. This chain connects TRBV6-1 to TRBJ1-1, with D maybe TRBD1 (5 bases). There are 11 residues in the CDR3. Germline CDR1 MNHNS, CDR2 SASEGT. CDR3 nucleotides: TGTCCCGGTAGGGGTAGCACTGAAGCTTTCTTT. Protein: CPGRGSTEAFF.

This rearrangement joins TRBV5-1 to TRBJ2-1, with D possibly TRBD2 on 5 matching bases. Trimming removed 5 bases from V and 4 bases from J, with 13 bases in between. CDR3 length: 14 amino acids. CDR1 is SGHRS and CDR2 is YFSETQ in the germline V gene. The DNA for the CDR3 is TGCGCCAGCAGTGAGGACTGGGAGTACAATGAGCAGTTCTTC. Encoded protein: CASSEDWEYNEQFF.

This clonotype was picked up many times. The chain carries TRBV29-1 and TRBJ2-3; TRBD2 matches at 9 bases. The germline V gene has CDR1 SQVTM and CDR2 ANQGSEA. The J segment lost 5 bases and the V segment lost 6 bases, leaving 9 bases of the junction unmatched. The CDR3 runs to 14 residues. CDR3 sequence reads: CSVADSGRGDTQYF. The CDR3 DNA sequence: TGCAGCGTGGCTGATAGCGGGAGAGGAGATACGCAGTATTTT.

This chain connects TRBV3-1 to TRBJ1-3; D remains ambiguous. The CDR3 extends over 17 amino acids. Germline V CDR1 and CDR2: LGHDT, YNNKEL (reference sequence). The V gene lost 5 bases and the J gene lost 4 bases, with 21 bases spanning the gap. This chain's CDR3 is CASSTRTGSLPGNTIYF. The CDR3 region has the DNA TGTGCCAGCAGCACAAGGACGGGTTCGCTCCCAGGAAACACCATATATTTT. The full variable domain, its missing parts supplied by reference TRBV3-1 and TRBJ1-3, is DTAVSQTPKYLVTQMGNDKSIKCEQNLGHDTMYWYKQDSKKFLKIMFSYNNKELIINETVPNRFSPKSPDKAHLNLHINSLELGDSAVYFCASSTRTGSLPGNTIYFGEGSWLTVV.

The V and J genes are TRBV11-1 and TRBJ2-7; TRBD1 matches 9 bases. With V trimmed by 6 bases and J by 6 bases, 9 bases remained unmatched. This CDR3 comprises 14 residues. The germline gives CDR1 SGHAT, CDR2 FQDESV (reference sequence). The CDR3 sequence: CASRPGTGRGEQYF. CDR3 nucleotides: TGTGCCAGCAGGCCCGGGACAGGGCGGGGCGAGCAGTACTTC.

V usage is TRBV19 and J usage is TRBJ2-4; maybe TRBD2 (6 bases). Germline values: CDR1 LNHDA, CDR2 SQIVND (reference sequence). V was trimmed by 2 bases and J by 0 bases, leaving 17 bases between them. The CDR3 has 18 residues. Here the CDR3 reads CASSIIPKGRRAKNIQYF. The CDR3 DNA reads TGTGCCAGTAGTATAATCCCGAAGGGGAGGCGAGCCAAAAACATTCAGTACTTC.

The gene calls are TRBV7-2 and TRBJ2-2, with D unresolved. The CDR3 runs to 14 residues. The ends were cut back, 8 bases at V and 0 bases at J, with 10 bases in the middle. The germline V gene encodes CDR1 SGHTA and CDR2 FQGNSA. The CDR3 DNA sequence: TGTGCCAGCGCACGAGGCACGAACACCGGGGAGCTGTTTTTT. Encoded protein: CASARGTNTGELFF.

This clonotype was seen at least ten times. The chain couples TRBV6-1 to TRBJ1-1; no firm D call. Trimming cost V 5 bases and J 2 bases, with 9 bases left between them. Germline CDR1 is MNHNS and CDR2 is SASEGT. The CDR3 is 13 residues long. The DNA of the CDR3 is TGTGCCAGCAGTCGAGACGGAAACACTGAAGCTTTCTTT. It encodes CASSRDGNTEAFF.

There are many counts of this clonotype. The gene calls are TRBV2 and TRBJ2-3; D is ambiguous. The CDR3 has 14 amino acids. Germline CDR1 is SNHLY and CDR2 is FYNNEI. Trimming removed 2 bases at V and 2 bases at J, with 8 bases between. In DNA, the CDR3 is TGTGCCAGCAGTGAAAGTTCCGACACAGATACGCAGTATTTT. The encoded protein is CASSESSDTDTQYF.

This clonotype was counted only a few times. J is TRBJ1-6 and V is TRBV7-9; TRBD1 matches at 7 bases. Germline-derived CDR1 and CDR2 are SEHNR and FQNEAQ (reference sequence). The CDR3 has 15 residues. The V gene end was trimmed by 5 bases and the J gene end by 8 bases; junction bases not matched to a gene: 9. CDR3 DNA: TGTGCCAGCAGCCCCCCGGGACAGCAAGATTCACCCCTCCACTTT. This sequence encodes CASSPPGQQDSPLHF.

This clonotype showed up many times. In DNA form, the CDR3 reads TGTGCCAGCAGTTTAATGTCGGGGGATGAGCAGTTCTTC. This sequence encodes CASSLMSGDEQFF. The chain couples TRBV12-3 or TRBV12-4 to TRBJ2-1; maybe TRBD2 (6 bases). The germline V and J ends were trimmed by 2 bases and 8 bases, with 10 bases remaining between them. This CDR3 has 13 amino acids.

The J gene is TRBJ2-1, the V gene TRBV7-8, with 9 nucleotides matching TRBD1. CDR3 length: 17 amino acids. With 0 bases clipped from V and 4 bases from J, the junction kept 7 bases outside the gene matches. CDR1 SGHVS and CDR2 FQNEAQ come from the germline V gene. The CDR3 nucleotides are TGTGCCAGCAGCTTAGCGTACGGACAGGGGACGTACAATGAGCAGTTCTTC. It yields the protein CASSLAYGQGTYNEQFF.

V gene TRBV20-1 combines with J gene TRBJ2-6, with TRBD2 matching 10 bases. The CDR3 is made up of 15 amino acids. J was trimmed by 1 base and V by 6 bases; bases with no gene match: 3. Per the germline V gene, CDR1 is DFQATT and CDR2 is SNEGSKA (reference sequence). This CDR3 is CSARTSGSGANVLTF. The CDR3 DNA reads as TGCAGTGCCAGGACTAGCGGATCTGGGGCCAACGTCCTGACTTTC.

This clonotype was detected only a few times. The chain's CDR3 is CASSEQGSDRVEYYAYGYTF. In DNA, the CDR3 is TGCGCCAGCAGTGAGCAAGGCTCTGACAGGGTCGAATACTACGCCTATGGCTACACCTTC. The chain is built from TRBV10-2 and TRBJ1-2; TRBD1 matches 7 bases. V was clipped by 2 bases and J by 4 bases; unmatched bases: 22. Germline V gene sequence: CDR1 WSHSY, CDR2 SAAADI. The CDR3 sequence is 20 residues long.

J is TRBJ2-7 and V is TRBV27; D not certain. CDR3 length equals 14 residues. The V and J ends lost 5 bases and 0 bases respectively, with 11 bases between them. Per germline, CDR1 MNHEY and CDR2 SMNVEV (reference sequence). In DNA form, the CDR3 reads TGTGCCAGCAGTGACACGGCCAGCTCCTACGAGCAGTACTTC. Translating it yields CASSDTASSYEQYF.

In this sample, this clonotype turned up many times. This chain connects TRBV18 to TRBJ1-1; D is ambiguous. Between the trimmed V and J ends, which lost 3 bases and 7 bases, there was a span of 9 bases. Looked up from germline, CDR1 is KGHSH and CDR2 is LQKENI. CDR3 length: 12 amino acids. CDR3 bases: TGTGCCAGCTCACCTACTCGGGTTGAAGCTTTCTTT. This gives the protein CASSPTRVEAFF.